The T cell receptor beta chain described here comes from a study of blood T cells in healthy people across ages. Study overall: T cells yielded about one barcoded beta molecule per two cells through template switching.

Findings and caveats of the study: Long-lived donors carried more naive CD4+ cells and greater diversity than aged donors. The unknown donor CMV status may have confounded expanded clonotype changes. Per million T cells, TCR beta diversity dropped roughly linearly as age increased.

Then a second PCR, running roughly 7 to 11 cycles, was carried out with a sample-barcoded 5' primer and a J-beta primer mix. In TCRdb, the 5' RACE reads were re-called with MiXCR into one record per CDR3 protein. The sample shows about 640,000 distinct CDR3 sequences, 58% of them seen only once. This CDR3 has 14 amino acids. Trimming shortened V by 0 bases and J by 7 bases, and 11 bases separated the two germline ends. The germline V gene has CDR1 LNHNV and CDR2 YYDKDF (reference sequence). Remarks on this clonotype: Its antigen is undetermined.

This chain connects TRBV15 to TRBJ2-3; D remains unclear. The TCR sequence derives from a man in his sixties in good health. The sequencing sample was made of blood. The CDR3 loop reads CATSRDHLLHTQYF. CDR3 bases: TGTGCCACCAGCAGAGACCACTTGCTCCATACGCAGTATTTT.